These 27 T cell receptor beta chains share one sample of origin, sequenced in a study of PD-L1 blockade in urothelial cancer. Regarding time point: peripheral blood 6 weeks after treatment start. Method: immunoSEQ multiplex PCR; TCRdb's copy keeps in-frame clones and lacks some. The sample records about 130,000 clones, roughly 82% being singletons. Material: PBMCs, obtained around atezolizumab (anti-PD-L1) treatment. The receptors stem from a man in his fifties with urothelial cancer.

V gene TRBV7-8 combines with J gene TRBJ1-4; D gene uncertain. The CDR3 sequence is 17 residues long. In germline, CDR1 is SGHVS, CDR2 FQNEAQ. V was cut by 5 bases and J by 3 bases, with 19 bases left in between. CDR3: CASSPTGWVLSNEKLFF. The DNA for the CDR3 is TGTGCCAGCAGCCCCACGGGGTGGGTTCTCTCTAATGAAAAACTGTTTTTT.

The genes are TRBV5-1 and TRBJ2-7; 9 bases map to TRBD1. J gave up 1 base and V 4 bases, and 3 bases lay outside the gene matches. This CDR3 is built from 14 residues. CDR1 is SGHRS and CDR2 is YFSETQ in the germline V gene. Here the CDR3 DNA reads TGCGCCAGCAGCACCGGACAGGGGTCCTACGAGCAGTACTTC. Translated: CASSTGQGSYEQYF.

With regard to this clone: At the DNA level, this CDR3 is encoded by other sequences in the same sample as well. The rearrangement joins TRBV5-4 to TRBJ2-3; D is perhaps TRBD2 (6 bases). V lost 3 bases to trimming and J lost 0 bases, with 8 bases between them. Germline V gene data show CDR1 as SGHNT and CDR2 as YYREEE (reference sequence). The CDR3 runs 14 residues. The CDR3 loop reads CASSSGTSTDTQYF. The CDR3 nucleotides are TGTGCCAGCAGCTCTGGGACTAGCACAGATACGCAGTATTTT.

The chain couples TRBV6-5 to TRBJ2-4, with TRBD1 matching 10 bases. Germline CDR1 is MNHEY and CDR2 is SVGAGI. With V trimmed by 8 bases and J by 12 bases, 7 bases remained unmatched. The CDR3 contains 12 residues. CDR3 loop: CASGQGDSPQYF. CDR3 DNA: TGTGCCAGCGGACAGGGGGACTCGCCTCAGTACTTC.

The DNA of the CDR3 is TGTGCCAGCAACTATCGCACCGGGGAGCTGTTTTTT. This gives the protein CASNYRTGELFF. This chain uses TRBV28 with TRBJ2-2; D gene ambiguous. The CDR3 length is 12 residues. Germline CDR1 and CDR2: MDHEN and SYDVKM. Trimming removed 7 bases at V and 4 bases at J, with 7 bases between.

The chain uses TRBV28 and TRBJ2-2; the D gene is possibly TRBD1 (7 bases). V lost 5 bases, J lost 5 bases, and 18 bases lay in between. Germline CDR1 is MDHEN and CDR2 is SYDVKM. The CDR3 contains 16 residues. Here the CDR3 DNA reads TGTGCCAGCAGTCGCTTTCGGACAGGAGGGACCGGGGAGCTGTTTTTT. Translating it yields CASSRFRTGGTGELFF.

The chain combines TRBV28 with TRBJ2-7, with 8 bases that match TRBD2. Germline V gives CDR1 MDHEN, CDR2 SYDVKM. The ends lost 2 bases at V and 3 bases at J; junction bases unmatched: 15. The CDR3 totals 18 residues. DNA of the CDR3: TGTGCCAGCAGTTTAGGCCACCCAGCAGCGGGAGCTTTCTACGAGCAGTACTTC. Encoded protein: CASSLGHPAAGAFYEQYF.

The CDR3 nucleotides read TGTGCCAGCAGTGTAGAGCGGGCGAACTACGAGCAGTACTTC. It encodes CASSVERANYEQYF. The chain employs TRBV2 and TRBJ2-7; TRBD2 is a possible D gene (6 bases). V lost 4 bases, J lost 3 bases, and 13 bases lay in between. CDR3 length equals 14 residues. The germline CDR1 and CDR2 sequences are SNHLY and FYNNEI.

CDR3 DNA: TGCGCCAGCAGCTCCCCTCCTAGCGGGATATACAATGAGCAGTTCTTC. Protein sequence: CASSSPPSGIYNEQFF. The rearrangement links TRBV5-1 to TRBJ2-1, with 9 bases that match TRBD2. Trimming removed 3 bases from V and 4 bases from J; junction bases left unmatched: 8. This CDR3 contains 16 residues. CDR1 is SGHRS, CDR2 YFSETQ, per germline.

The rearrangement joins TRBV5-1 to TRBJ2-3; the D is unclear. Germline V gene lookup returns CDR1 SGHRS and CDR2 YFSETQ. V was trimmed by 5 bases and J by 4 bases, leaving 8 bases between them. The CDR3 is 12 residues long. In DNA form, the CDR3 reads TGCGCCAGCAGAACCGGTTCAGATACGCAGTATTTT. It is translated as CASRTGSDTQYF.

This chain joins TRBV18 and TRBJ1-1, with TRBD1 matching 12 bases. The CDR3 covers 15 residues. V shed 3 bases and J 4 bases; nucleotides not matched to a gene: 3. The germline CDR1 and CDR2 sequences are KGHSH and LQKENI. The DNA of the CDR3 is TGTGCCAGCTCACCGGGACAGGGGGCGCGCACTGAAGCTTTCTTT. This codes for CASSPGQGARTEAFF. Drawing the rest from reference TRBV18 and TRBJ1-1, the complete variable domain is NAGVMQNPRHLVRRRGQEARLRCSPMKGHSHVYWYRQLPEEGLKFMVYLQKENIIDESGMPKERFSAEFPKEGPSILRIQQVVRGDSAAYFCASSPGQGARTEAFFGQGTRLTVV.

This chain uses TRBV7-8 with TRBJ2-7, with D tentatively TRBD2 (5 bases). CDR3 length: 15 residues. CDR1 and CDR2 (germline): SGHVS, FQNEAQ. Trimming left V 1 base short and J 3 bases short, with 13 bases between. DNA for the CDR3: TGTGCCAGCAGCTTAGATCTGGGAGTAATCTACGAGCAGTACTTC. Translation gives CASSLDLGVIYEQYF.

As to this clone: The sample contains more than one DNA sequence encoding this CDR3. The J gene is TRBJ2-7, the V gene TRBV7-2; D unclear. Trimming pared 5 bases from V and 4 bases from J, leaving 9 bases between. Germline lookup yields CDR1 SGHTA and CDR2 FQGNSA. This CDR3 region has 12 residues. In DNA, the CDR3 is TGTGCCAGCAGCCTACTTCCGTACGAGCAGTACTTC. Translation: CASSLLPYEQYF.

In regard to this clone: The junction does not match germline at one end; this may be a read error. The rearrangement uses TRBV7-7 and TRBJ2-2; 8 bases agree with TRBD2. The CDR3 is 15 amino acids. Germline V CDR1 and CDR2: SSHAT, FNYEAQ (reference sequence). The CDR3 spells CASSLNSGGGGELFF. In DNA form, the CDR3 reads TGTGCTAGCAGCTTAAACAGCGGGGGTGGCGGGGAGCTGTTTTTT.

As DNA, the CDR3 is TGTGCCAGCAGCGTAACGTCGAGCTCCTACAATGAGCAGTTCTTC. Its protein is CASSVTSSSYNEQFF. J is TRBJ2-1 and V is TRBV9, with D unclear. Trimming removed 1 base at V and 0 bases at J, with 8 bases between. Germline V CDR1 and CDR2: SGDLS, YYNGEE. The CDR3 runs 15 residues.

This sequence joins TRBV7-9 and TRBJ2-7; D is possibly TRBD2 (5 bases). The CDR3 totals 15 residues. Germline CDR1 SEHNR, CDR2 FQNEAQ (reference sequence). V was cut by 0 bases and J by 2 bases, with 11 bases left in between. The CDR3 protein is CASSLAAVGTYEQYF. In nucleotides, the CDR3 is TGTGCCAGCAGCTTAGCGGCGGTCGGGACCTACGAGCAGTACTTC.

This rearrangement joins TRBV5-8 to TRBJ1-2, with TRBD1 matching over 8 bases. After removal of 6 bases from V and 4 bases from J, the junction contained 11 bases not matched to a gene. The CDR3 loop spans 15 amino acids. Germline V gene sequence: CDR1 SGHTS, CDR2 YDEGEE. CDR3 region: CASTSQGARGYGYTF. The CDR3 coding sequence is TGTGCCAGCACTTCGCAGGGGGCGCGAGGCTATGGCTACACCTTC. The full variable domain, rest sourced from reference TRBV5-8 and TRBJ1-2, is EAGVTQSPTHLIKTRGQQATLRCSPISGHTSVYWYQQALGLGLQFLLWYDEGEERNRGNFPPRFSGRQFPNYSSELNVNALELEDSALYLCASTSQGARGYGYTFGSGTRLTVV.

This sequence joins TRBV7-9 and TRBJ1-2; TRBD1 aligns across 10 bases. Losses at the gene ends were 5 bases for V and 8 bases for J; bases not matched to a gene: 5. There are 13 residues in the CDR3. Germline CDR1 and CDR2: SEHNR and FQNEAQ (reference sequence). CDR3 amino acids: CASSPGTGAGYTF. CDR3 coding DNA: TGTGCCAGCAGCCCCGGGACAGGGGCGGGCTACACCTTC.

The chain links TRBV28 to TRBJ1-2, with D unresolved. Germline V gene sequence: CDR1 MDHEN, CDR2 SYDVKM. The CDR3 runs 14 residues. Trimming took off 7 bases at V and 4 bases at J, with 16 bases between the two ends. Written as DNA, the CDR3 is TGTGCCAGCAACGGTCCACTCACTTTCTATGGCTACACCTTC. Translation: CASNGPLTFYGYTF.

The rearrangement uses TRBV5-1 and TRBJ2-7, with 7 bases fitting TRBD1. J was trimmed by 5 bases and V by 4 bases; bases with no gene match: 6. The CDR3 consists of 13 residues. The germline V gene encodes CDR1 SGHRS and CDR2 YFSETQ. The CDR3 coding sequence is TGCGCCAGCAGCCCTACTGGACAGGACGAGCAGTACTTC. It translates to CASSPTGQDEQYF.

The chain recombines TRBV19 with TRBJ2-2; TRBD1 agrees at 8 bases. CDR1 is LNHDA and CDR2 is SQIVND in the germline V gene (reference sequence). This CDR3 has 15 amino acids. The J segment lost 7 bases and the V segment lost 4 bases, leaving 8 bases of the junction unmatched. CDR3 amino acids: CASSTLQGVNGELFF. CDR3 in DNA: TGTGCCAGTAGTACGCTACAGGGGGTGAACGGGGAGCTGTTTTTT.

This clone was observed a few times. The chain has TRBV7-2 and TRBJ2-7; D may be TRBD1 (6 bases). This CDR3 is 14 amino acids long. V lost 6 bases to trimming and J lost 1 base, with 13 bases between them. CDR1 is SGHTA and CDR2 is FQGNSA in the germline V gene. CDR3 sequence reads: CASRSDGQSYEQYF. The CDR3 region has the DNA TGTGCCAGCAGGTCGGATGGACAGTCCTACGAGCAGTACTTC.

The CDR3 reads CASSLSTGTKLDEQFF. The CDR3, as DNA: TGCGCCAGCAGCCTATCCACCGGGACTAAGCTGGACGAGCAGTTCTTC. This sequence joins TRBV5-1 and TRBJ2-1; TRBD2 agrees at 7 bases. CDR3 size: 16 residues. CDR1 SGHRS and CDR2 YFSETQ come from the germline V gene. V lost 4 bases and J lost 10; bases outside the gene matches: 17.

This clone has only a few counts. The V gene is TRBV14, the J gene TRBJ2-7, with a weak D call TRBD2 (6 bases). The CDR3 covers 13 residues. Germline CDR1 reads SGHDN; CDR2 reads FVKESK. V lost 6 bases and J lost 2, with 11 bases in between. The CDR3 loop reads CASRLAATYEQYF. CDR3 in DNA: TGTGCCAGCAGGTTAGCGGCTACCTACGAGCAGTACTTC.

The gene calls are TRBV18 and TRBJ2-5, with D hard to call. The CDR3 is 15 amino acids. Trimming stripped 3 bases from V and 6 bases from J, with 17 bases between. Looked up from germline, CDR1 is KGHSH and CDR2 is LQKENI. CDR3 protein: CASSPFNYVIKTQYF. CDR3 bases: TGTGCCAGCTCACCGTTTAACTACGTCATAAAGACCCAGTACTTC.

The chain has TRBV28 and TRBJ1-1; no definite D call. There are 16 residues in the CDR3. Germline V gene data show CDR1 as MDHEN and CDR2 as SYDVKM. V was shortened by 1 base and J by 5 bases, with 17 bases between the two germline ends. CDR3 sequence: CASSLFGGGLGTEAFF. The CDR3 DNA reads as TGTGCCAGCAGTTTATTTGGAGGAGGGCTAGGTACTGAAGCTTTCTTT.

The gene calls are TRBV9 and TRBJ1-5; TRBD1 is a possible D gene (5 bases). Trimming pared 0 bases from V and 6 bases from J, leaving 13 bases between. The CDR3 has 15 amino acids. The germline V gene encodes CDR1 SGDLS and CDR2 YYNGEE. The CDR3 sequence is CASSVGGGERQPQHF. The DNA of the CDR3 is TGTGCCAGCAGCGTAGGTGGAGGGGAGCGTCAGCCCCAGCATTTT.